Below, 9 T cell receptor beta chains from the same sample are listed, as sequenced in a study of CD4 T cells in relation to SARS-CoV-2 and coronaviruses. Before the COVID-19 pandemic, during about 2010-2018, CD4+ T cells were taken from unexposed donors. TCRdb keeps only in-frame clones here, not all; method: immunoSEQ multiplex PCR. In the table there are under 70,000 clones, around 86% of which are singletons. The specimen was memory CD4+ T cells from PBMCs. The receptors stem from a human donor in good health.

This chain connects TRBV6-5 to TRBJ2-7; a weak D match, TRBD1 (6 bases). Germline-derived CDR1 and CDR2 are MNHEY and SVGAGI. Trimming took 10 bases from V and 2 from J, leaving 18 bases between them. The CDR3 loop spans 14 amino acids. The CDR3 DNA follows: TGTGCCATACAATGGGGGCAGGGGACCTACGAGCAGTACTTC. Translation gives CAIQWGQGTYEQYF.

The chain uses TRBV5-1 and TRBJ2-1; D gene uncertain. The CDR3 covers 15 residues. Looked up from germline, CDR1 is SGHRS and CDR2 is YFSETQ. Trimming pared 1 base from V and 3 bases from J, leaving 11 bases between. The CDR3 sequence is CASSLSGVSYNEQFF. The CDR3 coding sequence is TGCGCCAGCAGCTTGTCTGGGGTTAGCTACAATGAGCAGTTCTTC.

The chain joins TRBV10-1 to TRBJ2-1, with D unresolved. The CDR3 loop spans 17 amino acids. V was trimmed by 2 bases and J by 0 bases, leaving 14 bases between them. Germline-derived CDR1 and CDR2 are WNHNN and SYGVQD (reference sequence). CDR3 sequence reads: CASSERALRSSYNEQFF. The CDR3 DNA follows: TGCGCCAGCAGTGAGAGAGCCCTGAGGAGCTCCTACAATGAGCAGTTCTTC.

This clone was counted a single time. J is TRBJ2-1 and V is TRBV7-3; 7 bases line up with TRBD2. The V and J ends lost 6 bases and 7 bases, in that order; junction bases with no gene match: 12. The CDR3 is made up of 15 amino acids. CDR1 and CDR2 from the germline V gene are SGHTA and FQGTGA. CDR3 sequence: CASRSGAGVMNEQFF. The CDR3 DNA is TGTGCCAGCAGGTCTGGGGCGGGAGTCATGAATGAGCAGTTCTTC.

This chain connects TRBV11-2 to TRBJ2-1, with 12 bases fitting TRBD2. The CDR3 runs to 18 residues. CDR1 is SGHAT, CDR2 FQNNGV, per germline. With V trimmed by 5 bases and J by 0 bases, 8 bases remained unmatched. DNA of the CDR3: TGTGCCAGCAGCCGACTAGCGGGAGCCCTCAGCTCCTACAATGAGCAGTTCTTC. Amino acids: CASSRLAGALSSYNEQFF. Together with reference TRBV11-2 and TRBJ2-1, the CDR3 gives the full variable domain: EAGVAQSPRYKIIEKRQSVAFWCNPISGHATLYWYQQILGQGPKLLIQFQNNGVVDDSQLPKDRFSAERLKGVDSTLKIQPAKLEDSAVYLCASSRLAGALSSYNEQFFGPGTRLTVL.

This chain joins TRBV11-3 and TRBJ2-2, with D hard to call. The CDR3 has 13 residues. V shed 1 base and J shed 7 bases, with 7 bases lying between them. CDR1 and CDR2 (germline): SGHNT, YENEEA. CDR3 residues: CASSLGVHGELFF. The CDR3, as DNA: TGTGCCAGCAGCTTAGGGGTGCACGGGGAGCTGTTTTTT.

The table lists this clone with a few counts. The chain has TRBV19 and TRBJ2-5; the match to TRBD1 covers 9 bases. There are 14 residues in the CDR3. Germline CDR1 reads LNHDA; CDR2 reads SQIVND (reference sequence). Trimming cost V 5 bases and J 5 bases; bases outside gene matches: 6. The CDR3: CASSRDRVSETQYF. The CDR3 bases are TGTGCCAGTAGTCGGGACAGGGTAAGCGAGACCCAGTACTTC.

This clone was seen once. CDR3 sequence: CASIWARGNTIYF. In nucleotides, the CDR3 is TGTGCCAGCATTTGGGCTCGGGGAAACACCATATATTTT. This chain connects TRBV6-5 to TRBJ1-3, with unresolved D. V dropped 7 bases and J dropped 4 bases, with 11 bases sitting between them. The CDR3 contains 13 residues. Germline CDR1 reads MNHEY; CDR2 reads SVGAGI.

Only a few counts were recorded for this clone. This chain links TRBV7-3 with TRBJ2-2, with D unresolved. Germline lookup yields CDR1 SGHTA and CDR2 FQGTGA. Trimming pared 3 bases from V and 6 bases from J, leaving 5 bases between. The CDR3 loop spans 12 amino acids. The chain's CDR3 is CASSFLAGELFF. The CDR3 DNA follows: TGTGCCAGCAGCTTTTTGGCCGGGGAGCTGTTTTTT.